One and the same sample provided the 3 T cell receptor beta chains below, sequenced in a study of CD4 T cells in relation to SARS-CoV-2 and coronaviruses. Assay: immunoSEQ multiplex PCR; the TCRdb copy retains only in-frame clones and omits some. The table has some 69,000 clones, about 94% seen once. The unexposed donors gave CD4+ T cells in about 2010-2018, prior to COVID-19. Sequenced sample: naive CD4+ T cells from PBMCs. Subset noted: naive CD4+ T cells isolated by negative enrichment. All receptors come from a human donor in good health.

V is TRBV28 and J is TRBJ2-6; 11 bases fit TRBD2. CDR1 is MDHEN, CDR2 SYDVKM, per germline. The length of the CDR3 is 19 residues. Trimming cost V 5 bases and J 2 bases; bases outside gene matches: 11. This chain's CDR3 is CASSDSGRAPLAGANVLTF. CDR3 in DNA: TGTGCCAGCAGTGATAGCGGGAGGGCTCCTCTGGCTGGGGCCAACGTCCTGACTTTC.

The V and J genes are TRBV27 and TRBJ1-1; 8 bases line up with TRBD1. The CDR3 has 16 amino acids. The V segment lost 6 bases and the J segment 4 bases; nucleotides outside the gene matches: 13. Germline CDR1 is MNHEY and CDR2 is SMNVEV (reference sequence). The CDR3 here is CASRRLQGVLATEAFF. The CDR3 DNA reads TGTGCCAGCAGGCGACTACAGGGGGTGCTTGCCACTGAAGCTTTCTTT.

The CDR3 DNA reads TGTGCCAGCAGCTGGGGGGGCTACGAGCAGTACTTC. This translates into CASSWGGYEQYF. The chain couples TRBV11-2 to TRBJ2-7, with 7 bases lining up with TRBD2. This CDR3 is 12 amino acids long. Trimming removed 4 bases from V and 3 bases from J; junction bases left unmatched: 0. The germline CDR1 and CDR2 sequences are SGHAT and FQNNGV.